This T cell receptor (beta chain) was captured in a study of T-cell memory formation after mild COVID-19. General study points: Whereas later expanders leaned CD4+, clones contracting day 15 to 85 showed a balanced CD4/CD8 makeup. Cross-reactive memory apparently joined, as some responding clones appeared in pre-infection memory. Specificity for SARS-CoV-2 was not confirmed among the second-wave clones peaking on day 37.

TCRdb fed the 5' RACE reads into MiXCR, producing one record per CDR3 protein. The table lists tens of thousands of distinct CDR3 sequences, around 25% of them singletons. Worth noting for this clonotype: The antigen remains unidentified.

The specimen sequenced was PBMCs or a T cell subset sorted from them (not recorded which). The receptor comes from a man aged 18 to 35 who had mild COVID-19 (a few samples of this study predate the infection). Cell type and time point are not known.

CDR3 region: CASSLGPGGANTGELFF. The CDR3 DNA reads as TGTGCCAGCAGTTTAGGGCCAGGGGGCGCGAACACCGGGGAGCTGTTTTTT. The chain links TRBV12-3 or TRBV12-4 to TRBJ2-2; 8 bases line up with TRBD1. J lost 0 bases, V lost 1 base, and 4 bases had no gene match. The CDR3 consists of 17 residues.